This TCR beta chain is drawn from a study of T cell responses to AZD1222 COVID-19 vaccine. Findings and limits, study-wide: Regions 160-218 and 743-854 held dominance among vaccine-associated CD4 TCRs, which spanned spike.

Germline CDR1 reads KGHSH; CDR2 reads LQKENI. The CDR3 sequence is 14 residues long. The V gene lost 8 bases and the J gene lost 0 bases, with 10 bases spanning the gap. As for this clone: The antigen remains undetermined.

Generated by immunoSEQ multiplex PCR, the TCRdb table keeps only in-frame clones and is missing some. The top ten clones hold about a tenth of a sample with 150,000 to 180,000 clones, over 70% of them seen once. V usage is TRBV18 and J usage is TRBJ2-2; TRBD1 or TRBD2 may be the D gene (6 bases each). Sequenced here: peripheral blood, sampled 28 days after the second AZD1222 dose. This clonotype was sampled from an adult who received the AZD1222 COVID-19 vaccine. The CDR3 is CASRGTSNTGELFF. CDR3 DNA: TGTGCCAGCCGCGGGACATCGAACACCGGGGAGCTGTTTTTT.